Shown below are 26 T cell receptor beta chains from a single sample sequenced in a study of response to subunit inactivated influenza vaccine (dated by TCRdb to the late 2010s). The receptor library was made with RT-PCR. The data were produced on an Illumina HiSeq 2500. Using fastp at Q25 and MiXCR, TCRdb reprocessed the public reads and kept productive beta chains. A single entry per CDR3 protein holds the most common genes and DNA from its merged rows. This sample gives 200,000 to 300,000 distinct CDR3 sequences in total; roughly an eighth of them show up just once. 7.8% of the sample belongs to the ten largest clones. The source material was non-naive T cells sorted from PBMCs, sampled 14 to 15 days before vaccination. In light of the paper, this sample's cell subset or site label describes: memory T cell fraction. Receptor source: a man aged 50 or older who received an inactivated influenza vaccine. Donor details come from another sample of the same person, matched by shared clones.

This clonotype was found a few times. This chain uses TRBV20-1 with TRBJ2-3, with 8 bases aligning to TRBD2. Germline CDR1 DFQATT, CDR2 SNEGSKA (reference sequence). The CDR3 has 17 residues. J gave up 5 bases and V 1 base, and 14 bases lay outside the gene matches. The CDR3 sequence is CSARGHRLAQYQDTQYF. In DNA, the CDR3 is TGCAGTGCTAGAGGGCACCGACTAGCGCAATACCAAGATACGCAGTATTTT.

This clonotype has just a few counts. The chain couples TRBV20-1 to TRBJ2-1, with 7 bases identical to TRBD1. Germline CDR1 DFQATT, CDR2 SNEGSKA (reference sequence). The V and J ends lost 6 bases and 1 base, in that order; junction bases with no gene match: 6. The CDR3 extends over 14 amino acids. The CDR3 here is CSATGDRSYNEQFF. In nucleotides, the CDR3 is TGCAGTGCGACCGGGGACAGATCCTACAATGAGCAGTTCTTC.

The chain joins TRBV29-1 to TRBJ2-5; 9 positions agree with TRBD2. Trimming took 0 bases from V and 5 from J; bases not matched to a gene: 10. The CDR3 is made up of 16 amino acids. Germline V gene lookup returns CDR1 SQVTM and CDR2 ANQGSEA. This chain's CDR3 is CSVEDWEAGGRETQYF. DNA of the CDR3: TGCAGCGTTGAAGACTGGGAGGCGGGGGGGCGCGAGACCCAGTACTTC. Based on the CDR3 plus reference TRBV29-1 and TRBJ2-5, the full variable domain is SAVISQKPSRDICQRGTSLTIQCQVDSQVTMMFWYRQQPGQSLTLIATANQGSEATYESGFVIDKFPISRPNLTFSTLTVSNMSPEDSSIYLCSVEDWEAGGRETQYFGPGTRLLVL.

J is TRBJ2-4 and V is TRBV5-4; 7 bases are a match to TRBD1. CDR1 SGHNT and CDR2 YYREEE come from the germline V gene (reference sequence). V lost 4 bases and J lost 4; bases outside the gene matches: 8. The CDR3 is 15 residues long. CDR3 DNA sequence: TGTGCCAGCAGCCTGCGGACAGGAGATAAAAACATTCAGTACTTC. Encoded protein: CASSLRTGDKNIQYF. Complete variable domain (other parts from reference TRBV5-4 and TRBJ2-4): ETGVTQSPTHLIKTRGQQVTLRCSSQSGHNTVSWYQQALGQGPQFIFQYYREEENGRGNFPPRFSGLQFPNYSSELNVNALELDDSALYLCASSLRTGDKNIQYFGAGTRLSVL.

This clonotype was seen more than once but under ten times. The chain employs TRBV30 and TRBJ2-5; possible D gene TRBD1, 6 bases. Between the trimmed V and J ends, which lost 3 bases and 2 bases, there was a span of 16 bases. The CDR3 sequence is 15 residues long. Germline V lookup: CDR1 GTSNPN, CDR2 SVGIG (reference sequence). In nucleotides, the CDR3 is TGTGCCTGGAGAAGGGGGTTGACCAAACAAGAGACCCAGTACTTC. Its protein product is CAWRRGLTKQETQYF.

This chain joins TRBV11-3 and TRBJ2-3; maybe TRBD1 (6 bases). Germline values: CDR1 SGHNT, CDR2 YENEEA. The CDR3 runs 19 residues. V lost 5 bases to trimming and J lost 0 bases, with 24 bases between them. CDR3 sequence: CASSPQAQGGSSSTDTQYF. CDR3 bases: TGTGCCAGCAGCCCGCAGGCACAGGGCGGCTCTTCTAGCACAGATACGCAGTATTTT.

J is TRBJ2-1 and V is TRBV2, with TRBD2 matching over 7 bases. This CDR3 region has 15 residues. J lost 2 bases, V lost 1 base, and 2 bases had no gene match. Germline V gene lookup returns CDR1 SNHLY and CDR2 FYNNEI. CDR3 in DNA: TGTGCCAGCAGTGAAGGCGCGGGAGCCTACAATGAGCAGTTCTTC. Its protein product is CASSEGAGAYNEQFF.

In this sample, this clonotype turned up a few times. The chain recombines TRBV3-1 with TRBJ2-7, with D perhaps TRBD1 or TRBD2 (5 bases each). This CDR3 is built from 13 residues. With 4 bases removed from V and 6 bases from J, the gap between germline ends came to 13 bases. Germline lookup yields CDR1 LGHDT and CDR2 YNNKEL (reference sequence). Here the CDR3 reads CASSPGTAGEQYF. The CDR3 nucleotides are TGTGCCAGCAGCCCTGGGACGGCGGGCGAGCAGTACTTC.

The sample holds a few counts of this clonotype. The J gene is TRBJ2-7, the V gene TRBV5-1, with 9 positions matching TRBD1. V shed 7 bases, J shed 9 bases, and the junction held 14 bases outside the gene matches. The CDR3 covers 14 residues. Germline CDR1 reads SGHRS; CDR2 reads YFSETQ. The CDR3 protein is CASGTGTGSSRQYF. The CDR3 nucleotides are TGCGCCAGCGGCACCGGGACAGGGTCATCTAGGCAGTACTTC.

The table lists this clonotype with many counts. The chain uses TRBV5-6 and TRBJ2-5; the D gene is possibly TRBD2 (6 bases). Germline V gene data show CDR1 as SGHDT and CDR2 as YYEEEE. The V and J ends lost 4 bases and 2 bases respectively, with 24 bases between them. This CDR3 region has 18 residues. CDR3 DNA: TGTGCCAGCAGCGACGAGACTAGAGGGCTTGGGGTACAAGAGACCCAGTACTTC. Its protein is CASSDETRGLGVQETQYF.

The chain recombines TRBV20-1 with TRBJ2-5; D remains unclear. The CDR3 covers 11 residues. Looked up from germline, CDR1 is DFQATT and CDR2 is SNEGSKA (reference sequence). V lost 8 bases and J 4 bases, leaving 11 bases between the germline ends. CDR3 DNA sequence: TGCAGTCGGCTGATTGGAGAGACCCAGTACTTC. Translation: CSRLIGETQYF.

In its sample, this clonotype was seen a few times. V usage is TRBV18 and J usage is TRBJ1-2; 12 bases are shared with TRBD1. V dropped 0 bases and J dropped 2; count of bases not matched to a gene: 1. Germline CDR1 and CDR2: KGHSH and LQKENI. The CDR3 runs 16 residues. The CDR3, as DNA: TGTGCCAGCTCACCACCGGGACAGGGGGCAAACTATGGCTACACCTTC. The encoded protein is CASSPPGQGANYGYTF.

This clonotype has a handful of counts. This chain uses TRBV4-3 with TRBJ2-1, with a tentative D call TRBD2 (5 bases). Germline V lookup: CDR1 LGHNA, CDR2 YSLEER. There are 14 residues in the CDR3. V lost 1 base and J 8 bases, leaving 12 bases between the germline ends. CDR3 sequence: CASSQGSASHEQFF. Here the CDR3 DNA reads TGCGCCAGCAGCCAAGGAAGTGCTAGCCATGAGCAGTTCTTC.

In its sample, this clonotype was seen many times. V gene TRBV5-1 combines with J gene TRBJ1-1, with D possibly being TRBD1 (5 bases). Between the trimmed V and J ends, which lost 1 base and 3 bases, there was a span of 10 bases. The CDR3 sequence is 14 residues long. The germline gives CDR1 SGHRS, CDR2 YFSETQ. CDR3 sequence (DNA): TGCGCCAGCAGCTTGAAAGGGGTCGACACTGAAGCTTTCTTT. Translation: CASSLKGVDTEAFF. The whole variable domain, remainder taken from reference TRBV5-1 and TRBJ1-1, is KAGVTQTPRYLIKTRGQQVTLSCSPISGHRSVSWYQQTPGQGLQFLFEYFSETQRNKGNFPGRFSGRQFSNSRSEMNVSTLELGDSALYLCASSLKGVDTEAFFGQGTRLTVV.

This clonotype has a handful of counts. The rearrangement joins TRBV2 to TRBJ2-7; a weak D match, TRBD2 (6 bases). Germline V lookup: CDR1 SNHLY, CDR2 FYNNEI. Deletions cut 8 bases from V and 2 bases from J, with 10 bases between. The CDR3 is made up of 12 amino acids. CDR3 protein: CASGDLTYEQYF. The CDR3 DNA sequence: TGTGCCAGCGGGGACTTGACCTACGAGCAGTACTTC.

This clonotype has more than one count but fewer than ten. This rearrangement joins TRBV7-8 to TRBJ2-2, with D perhaps TRBD2 (5 bases). Germline CDR1 and CDR2: SGHVS and FQNEAQ. The CDR3 is made up of 15 amino acids. V dropped 5 bases and J dropped 6 bases, with 16 bases sitting between them. As DNA, the CDR3 is TGTGCCAGCAGCCCGCGCGCGGGTAGGCCCGGGGAGCTGTTTTTT. It is translated as CASSPRAGRPGELFF.

In its sample, this clonotype was seen many times. The chain carries TRBV7-2 and TRBJ2-2; D not certain. Trimming stripped 1 base from V and 3 bases from J, with 12 bases between. Germline V gene sequence: CDR1 SGHTA, CDR2 FQGNSA. This CDR3 region has 16 residues. The CDR3 loop reads CASSLEWIPHTGELFF. The DNA for the CDR3 is TGTGCCAGCAGCTTAGAATGGATTCCCCACACCGGGGAGCTGTTTTTT.

V and J are TRBV18 and TRBJ2-1; D might be TRBD1 or TRBD2, each matching 6 bases. Germline CDR1 and CDR2: KGHSH and LQKENI. CDR3 length equals 15 residues. Trimming pared 1 base from V and 7 bases from J, leaving 14 bases between. The CDR3 coding sequence is TGTGCCAGCTCACCACTCGGGGGCGAGGCTAATGAGCAGTTCTTC. It encodes CASSPLGGEANEQFF.

This chain joins TRBV7-2 and TRBJ1-2, with 7 bases aligning to TRBD1. V lost 4 bases to trimming and J lost 8 bases; unmatched junction nucleotides: 7. Germline V gives CDR1 SGHTA, CDR2 FQGNSA. The length of the CDR3 is 13 residues. In DNA form, the CDR3 reads TGTGCCAGCAGCTCTAGGGGGCAGCGCGGCTACACCTTC. Residues: CASSSRGQRGYTF.

V usage is TRBV28 and J usage is TRBJ1-2; D uncertain. The germline gives CDR1 MDHEN, CDR2 SYDVKM. V lost 5 bases, J lost 4 bases, and 11 bases lay in between. The CDR3 extends over 13 amino acids. CDR3 nucleotides: TGTGCCAGCAGTGCCGCCTCAGCCTATGGCTACACCTTC. Protein: CASSAASAYGYTF.

This clonotype has only a few counts. The junction shows a germline mismatch at one end, possibly a read error. J is TRBJ2-3 and V is TRBV7-3; 7 bases fit TRBD2. The CDR3 is made up of 15 amino acids. CDR1 SGHTA and CDR2 FQGTGA come from the germline V gene. The CDR3 nucleotides read TGTGCCAGCAGCTTACGTGGCGGGAGCAGAGATACGCAGTATTTT. Its protein product is CASSLRGGSRDTQYF.

The chain links TRBV7-2 to TRBJ1-1, with 7 bases matching TRBD1. CDR1 and CDR2 (germline): SGHTA, FQGNSA. With 5 bases clipped from V and 0 bases from J, the junction kept 3 bases outside the gene matches. This CDR3 comprises 14 residues. CDR3 DNA: TGTGCCAGCAGCGCCGGACAGGTGAACACTGAAGCTTTCTTT. Encoded protein: CASSAGQVNTEAFF. The full variable domain, in which reference TRBV7-2 and TRBJ1-1 provide the parts outside the CDR3, is GAGVSQSPSNKVTEKGKDVELRCDPISGHTALYWYRQSLGQGLEFLIYFQGNSAPDKSGLPSDRFSAERTGGSVSTLTIQRTQQEDSAVYLCASSAGQVNTEAFFGQGTRLTVV.

The gene calls are TRBV30 and TRBJ1-6, with D tentatively TRBD1 (5 bases). Germline assignment: CDR1 GTSNPN and CDR2 SVGIG (reference sequence). V gave up 4 bases and J gave up 7 bases, with 14 bases separating them. The CDR3 contains 14 residues. In nucleotides, the CDR3 is TGTGCCTGGAATCGGGCGGGGGTGAATTCACCCCTCCACTTT. Translating gives CAWNRAGVNSPLHF.

This clonotype showed up just a few times. The CDR3 here is CASSADREAGELFF. The CDR3 nucleotides are TGTGCCAGCAGCGCAGACAGGGAGGCCGGGGAGCTGTTTTTT. The chain is built from TRBV3-1 and TRBJ2-2; tentative D call: TRBD1 (7 bases). The CDR3 has 14 amino acids. Looked up from germline, CDR1 is LGHDT and CDR2 is YNNKEL (reference sequence). Trimming pared 5 bases from V and 6 bases from J, leaving 13 bases between.

The chain uses TRBV11-2 and TRBJ1-3, with unresolved D. Germline V lookup: CDR1 SGHAT, CDR2 FQNNGV. The CDR3 has 20 amino acids. Trimming cost V 2 bases and J 4 bases, with 27 bases left between them. The CDR3 sequence is CASSLIGSLGPRTGGNTIYF. CDR3 coding DNA: TGTGCCAGCAGCTTAATAGGCAGTTTAGGACCTCGGACCGGAGGAAACACCATATATTTT.

The chain uses TRBV29-1 and TRBJ2-1, with TRBD2 matching 8 bases. V was pared by 5 bases and J by 6 bases, with 12 bases of the junction left unmatched. Germline V gene sequence: CDR1 SQVTM, CDR2 ANQGSEA. This CDR3 comprises 15 residues. DNA for the CDR3: TGCAGCGTTCAAAAGCGGCCTAGCGGGCTCAATGAGCAGTTCTTC. Translation: CSVQKRPSGLNEQFF.